One and the same sample provided the 28 T cell receptor beta chains below, sequenced in a study of OX40 agonist ivuxolimab in advanced cancers. Using immunoSEQ multiplex PCR, the repertoire was profiled, and TCRdb retains in-frame clones only, with some absent. Altogether 12,000 to 15,000 clones are present, around 87% being singletons, with the ten largest covering 5.5% to 8%. The sequencing here drew on CD4+ or CD8+ T cells sorted from blood, taken in a trial of the OX40 agonist ivuxolimab. The receptors come from an adult with an advanced solid tumor such as melanoma, head and neck, liver or kidney cancer.

The chain couples TRBV18 to TRBJ1-3; TRBD1 matches 9 bases. The ends lost 6 bases at V and 3 bases at J; junction bases unmatched: 3. CDR1 and CDR2 from the germline V gene are KGHSH and LQKENI. CDR3 length: 14 amino acids. The CDR3 region is CASSPGQGGNTIYF. CDR3 sequence (DNA): TGTGCCAGCTCTCCGGGACAGGGTGGAAACACCATATATTTT.

The chain links TRBV6-5 to TRBJ1-3, with 7 positions matching TRBD1. This CDR3 comprises 15 residues. Germline CDR1 is MNHEY and CDR2 is SVGAGI. V dropped 5 bases and J dropped 0; count of bases not matched to a gene: 4. For the CDR3, the DNA is TGTGCCAGCAGTAAAACAGGGGACTCTGGAAACACCATATATTTT. As protein: CASSKTGDSGNTIYF.

This chain connects TRBV30 to TRBJ1-1; tentative D call: TRBD1 (5 bases). Trimming removed 3 bases at V and 5 bases at J, with 16 bases between. Germline values: CDR1 GTSNPN, CDR2 SVGIG (reference sequence). CDR3 size: 14 residues. Here the CDR3 reads CAWRGTGHGTEAFF. CDR3 sequence (DNA): TGTGCCTGGAGGGGGACGGGGCATGGTACTGAAGCTTTCTTT. Full variable domain (rest looked up from reference TRBV30 and TRBJ1-1): SQTIHQWPATLVQPVGSPLSLECTVEGTSNPNLYWYRQAAGRGLQLLFYSVGIGQISSEVPQNLSASRPQDRQFILSSKKLLLSDSGFYLCAWRGTGHGTEAFFGQGTRLTVV.

This clone has a handful of counts. The chain has TRBV30 and TRBJ1-5, with unresolved D. The CDR3 spans 13 residues. Per germline, CDR1 GTSNPN and CDR2 SVGIG (reference sequence). The V end was cut by 2 bases, the J end by 2 bases, with 7 bases between. The CDR3 nucleotides read TGTGCCTGGAGTTTAGCGGGCAATCAGCCCCAGCATTTT. Its protein product is CAWSLAGNQPQHF.

The chain couples TRBV6-1 to TRBJ2-1, with TRBD2 matching over 9 bases. The CDR3 consists of 14 residues. The germline gives CDR1 MNHNS, CDR2 SASEGT. V shed 6 bases and J 5 bases; nucleotides not matched to a gene: 5. The CDR3 DNA reads as TGTGCCAGCAGCCTCGCGGGGGGGGACAATGAGCAGTTCTTC. Residues: CASSLAGGDNEQFF.

A word on this clone: Other DNA sequences in this sample translate to the same CDR3. V and J are TRBV6-5 and TRBJ2-7; D gene uncertain. V was clipped by 5 bases and J by 4 bases, with 12 bases between them. Germline V gene lookup returns CDR1 MNHEY and CDR2 SVGAGI. This CDR3 is 13 amino acids long. CDR3 sequence: CASSPTGPYEQYF. Here the CDR3 DNA reads TGTGCCAGCAGTCCTACCGGGCCTTACGAGCAGTACTTC.

The chain is built from TRBV10-3 and TRBJ2-2; 10 positions agree with TRBD1. This CDR3 comprises 14 residues. Germline lookup yields CDR1 ENHRY and CDR2 SYGVKD. The V and J ends lost 6 bases and 6 bases, in that order; junction bases with no gene match: 4. The CDR3: CAISPTGGAGELFF. The DNA of the CDR3 is TGTGCCATCAGCCCGACAGGGGGCGCCGGGGAGCTGTTTTTT.

The chain links TRBV19 to TRBJ2-7; 10 bases fit TRBD1. Germline trimming cut 4 bases from V and 5 bases from J; bases unmatched to any gene: 2. This CDR3 has 13 amino acids. Germline V gene lookup returns CDR1 LNHDA and CDR2 SQIVND (reference sequence). The CDR3, as DNA: TGTGCCAGTAGTAGGGACAGGGGTGACGAGCAGTACTTC. This sequence encodes CASSRDRGDEQYF.

The rearrangement links TRBV6-5 to TRBJ1-2; TRBD1 matches 7 bases. With 10 bases clipped from V and 5 bases from J, the junction kept 4 bases outside the gene matches. The CDR3 has 11 amino acids. Per germline, CDR1 MNHEY and CDR2 SVGAGI. The CDR3 protein is CAIQGSYGYTF. The CDR3 DNA reads as TGTGCCATACAGGGGTCTTATGGCTACACCTTC.

The rearrangement uses TRBV20-1 and TRBJ2-2; D is unclear. V was shortened by 5 bases and J by 3 bases, with 4 bases between the two germline ends. Germline V gives CDR1 DFQATT, CDR2 SNEGSKA (reference sequence). The CDR3 runs to 11 residues. CDR3 sequence (DNA): TGCAGTGCTGAAGACACCGGGGAGCTGTTTTTT. Translation: CSAEDTGELFF.

V is TRBV7-2 and J is TRBJ1-5; the D is unclear. Germline V CDR1 and CDR2: SGHTA, FQGNSA. The V end lost 1 base, the J end lost 4 bases, and 8 bases lay between the germline ends. The length of the CDR3 is 14 residues. The CDR3 here is CASSLVSGNQPQHF. CDR3 nucleotide sequence: TGTGCCAGCAGCTTAGTTTCAGGTAATCAGCCCCAGCATTTT.

This chain connects TRBV5-1 to TRBJ2-5; TRBD1 matches at 8 bases. Trimming removed 4 bases from V and 6 bases from J; junction bases left unmatched: 8. CDR1 and CDR2 from the germline V gene are SGHRS and YFSETQ. The length of the CDR3 is 14 residues. CDR3 residues: CASSDTGGTKTQYF. CDR3 in DNA: TGCGCCAGCAGCGACACAGGGGGTACGAAGACCCAGTACTTC.

The chain has TRBV30 and TRBJ1-4; D unclear. Deletions cut 2 bases from V and 0 bases from J, with 7 bases between. The CDR3 length is 14 residues. CDR1 is GTSNPN, CDR2 SVGIG, per germline (reference sequence). The CDR3 nucleotides are TGTGCCTGGAGTAGGACTGCAACTAATGAAAAACTGTTTTTT. Translated, it gives CAWSRTATNEKLFF. Full variable domain (rest looked up from reference TRBV30 and TRBJ1-4): SQTIHQWPATLVQPVGSPLSLECTVEGTSNPNLYWYRQAAGRGLQLLFYSVGIGQISSEVPQNLSASRPQDRQFILSSKKLLLSDSGFYLCAWSRTATNEKLFFGSGTQLSVL.

V usage is TRBV6-5 and J usage is TRBJ2-1; D gene uncertain. Germline V gene data show CDR1 as MNHEY and CDR2 as SVGAGI. Trimming left V 6 bases short and J 0 bases short, with 12 bases between. The CDR3 length is 15 residues. The CDR3 DNA reads TGTGCCAGCAGGCGACTCGTAAACTCCTACAATGAGCAGTTCTTC. Its translation is CASRRLVNSYNEQFF.

The J gene is TRBJ1-1, the V gene TRBV5-5; tentatively, D is TRBD1 (6 bases). Between the trimmed V and J ends, which lost 2 bases and 0 bases, there was a span of 11 bases. This CDR3 region has 15 residues. Germline loops: CDR1 SGHKS, CDR2 YYEKEE (reference sequence). For the CDR3, the DNA is TGTGCCAGCAGCTTTTTGGGACATATGAACACTGAAGCTTTCTTT. Its translation: CASSFLGHMNTEAFF.

The V and J genes are TRBV5-1 and TRBJ2-6; 8 nucleotides match TRBD1. The germline V gene has CDR1 SGHRS and CDR2 YFSETQ. The CDR3 covers 16 residues. Trimming took 3 bases from V and 4 from J; bases not matched to a gene: 6. The CDR3 DNA sequence: TGCGCCAGCAGCTCCTTTCAGGGGGCCGGGGCCAACGTCCTGACTTTC. Amino acid sequence: CASSSFQGAGANVLTF.

The chain recombines TRBV2 with TRBJ1-1; tentative D call: TRBD1 (5 bases). Trimming shortened V by 7 bases and J by 5 bases, and 14 bases separated the two germline ends. The CDR3 sequence is 13 residues long. Germline assignment: CDR1 SNHLY and CDR2 FYNNEI. The CDR3 sequence is CASIRQGMTEAFF. The CDR3 DNA reads as TGTGCCAGCATTCGGCAGGGAATGACTGAAGCTTTCTTT.

The chain joins TRBV2 to TRBJ2-3; 7 positions match TRBD1. Germline assignment: CDR1 SNHLY and CDR2 FYNNEI. This CDR3 has 12 residues. V lost 3 bases and J lost 14; bases outside the gene matches: 8. CDR3 region: CASSEGRGTGYF. The CDR3 coding sequence is TGTGCCAGCAGTGAGGGCAGGGGGACCGGGTATTTT.

J is TRBJ1-2 and V is TRBV7-9; 9 bases fit TRBD1. There are 18 residues in the CDR3. V trimming: 1 base; J trimming: 4 bases; junction bases outside the gene matches: 13. Per the germline V gene, CDR1 is SEHNR and CDR2 is FQNEAQ (reference sequence). Here the CDR3 DNA reads TGTGCCAGCAGCTTAGTAGGGACCGGGACAGGGATCGTCTATGGCTACACCTTC. The encoded protein is CASSLVGTGTGIVYGYTF.

The chain employs TRBV2 and TRBJ2-3, with TRBD1 as a possible D gene (6 bases). This CDR3 has 15 amino acids. Trimming stripped 6 bases from V and 4 bases from J, with 17 bases between. Germline V gene sequence: CDR1 SNHLY, CDR2 FYNNEI. The CDR3 reads CASSLDSSTPDTQYF. In DNA form, the CDR3 reads TGTGCCAGCAGCTTGGACAGTTCAACCCCAGATACGCAGTATTTT. The full variable domain, in which reference TRBV2 and TRBJ2-3 provide the parts outside the CDR3, is EPEVTQTPSHQVTQMGQEVILRCVPISNHLYFYWYRQILGQKVEFLVSFYNNEISEKSEIFDDQFSVERPDGSNFTLKIRSTKLEDSAMYFCASSLDSSTPDTQYFGPGTRLTVL.

The rearrangement joins TRBV4-2 to TRBJ1-4; the D gene is possibly TRBD1 (6 bases). This CDR3 is built from 18 residues. Germline V gene sequence: CDR1 LGHNA, CDR2 YNFKEQ. V dropped 0 bases and J dropped 5 bases, with 19 bases sitting between them. CDR3 sequence (DNA): TGTGCCAGCAGCCAAGATCTGCGTGGATCGAGGGGGAATGAAAAACTGTTTTTT. Protein: CASSQDLRGSRGNEKLFF.

This chain links TRBV5-1 with TRBJ2-1; 8 positions agree with TRBD1. The CDR3 is made up of 15 amino acids. CDR1 is SGHRS, CDR2 YFSETQ, per germline. V lost 6 bases, J lost 1 base, and 6 bases stayed unmatched. CDR3 coding DNA: TGCGCCAGCATCCAACAGGGGGGATCCTACAATGAGCAGTTCTTC. Encoded protein: CASIQQGGSYNEQFF.

The sample holds one count of this clone. This sequence joins TRBV7-2 and TRBJ2-7; the D gene is possibly TRBD1 (5 bases). Trimming removed 1 base from V and 1 base from J, with 14 bases in between. The CDR3 spans 16 residues. CDR1 and CDR2 (germline): SGHTA, FQGNSA. CDR3 coding DNA: TGTGCCAGCAGCTTAGGCCCCGCGGACACTTCCTACGAGCAGTACTTC. It yields the protein CASSLGPADTSYEQYF.

V and J are TRBV9 and TRBJ2-3; 8 positions match TRBD2. The CDR3 has 16 residues. V was clipped by 0 bases and J by 2 bases; unmatched bases: 5. In germline, CDR1 is SGDLS, CDR2 YYNGEE. Written as DNA, the CDR3 is TGTGCCAGCAGCGTAGGAGCGGGGGCCGCCACAGATACGCAGTATTTT. Amino acids: CASSVGAGAATDTQYF.

The chain joins TRBV25-1 to TRBJ1-1; a possible D gene is TRBD1 (5 bases). Germline assignment: CDR1 MGHDK and CDR2 SYGVNS. The CDR3 consists of 13 residues. V lost 6 bases and J 1 base, leaving 9 bases between the germline ends. DNA of the CDR3: TGTGCCAGCAGGGGGCGGGCGAACACTGAAGCTTTCTTT. Encoded protein: CASRGRANTEAFF.

The J gene is TRBJ2-7, the V gene TRBV1; no check of the table's D call, TRBD1, against the DNA was made. TRBV1 is noted as a pseudogene. This CDR3 is 14 amino acids long. The CDR3 here is CTSSQKYSSYEQYF. For the CDR3, the DNA is TGCACCAGCAGCCAAAAGTACAGCTCCTACGAGCAGTACTTC.

The rearrangement links TRBV6-1 to TRBJ1-1, with a possible D match to TRBD1 (5 bases). This CDR3 contains 14 residues. Germline V gene data show CDR1 as MNHNS and CDR2 as SASEGT. Deletions cut 7 bases from V and 2 bases from J, with 14 bases between. The CDR3 sequence: CASIRGTGNTEAFF. Written as DNA, the CDR3 is TGTGCCAGCATTAGAGGGACGGGTAACACTGAAGCTTTCTTT.

The J gene is TRBJ1-1, the V gene TRBV5-6, with a tentative D call TRBD1 (6 bases). The CDR3 length is 14 residues. Germline loops: CDR1 SGHDT, CDR2 YYEEEE. V lost 1 base, J lost 3 bases, and 10 bases lay in between. The CDR3 loop reads CASSLTGPDTEAFF. CDR3 bases: TGTGCCAGCAGCTTGACAGGGCCGGACACTGAAGCTTTCTTT.